A single sample is the source of the 15 T cell receptor beta chains below, sequenced in a study of cytomegalovirus exposure and HLA in healthy donors. Use of 60 Vbeta and 13 Jbeta primers characterized the PCR. Clones were sequenced by immunoSEQ multiplex PCR, and TCRdb holds only the in-frame ones, with some missing. The sample holds approximately 100,000 clones, under 80% seen once. The sample consisted of PBMCs. Source of these receptors: a woman aged 45-65 years in good health and CMV-seropositive.

The V and J genes are TRBV2 and TRBJ1-1, with D unresolved. V was trimmed by 6 bases and J by 3 bases, leaving 14 bases between them. CDR3 length equals 14 residues. From germline, CDR1 is SNHLY and CDR2 FYNNEI. Written as DNA, the CDR3 is TGTGCCAGCAGGTCCGAGGGAACGGACACTGAAGCTTTCTTT. It translates to CASRSEGTDTEAFF.

This clone occurred once. CDR3 sequence: CASSQEAGVGVGYTF. CDR3 nucleotides: TGCGCCAGCAGCCAGGAAGCGGGGGTAGGAGTTGGCTACACCTTC. The rearrangement links TRBV4-1 to TRBJ1-2; D may be TRBD1 (5 bases). Between the trimmed V and J ends, which lost 3 bases and 7 bases, there was a span of 18 bases. From germline, CDR1 is MGHRA and CDR2 YSYEKL. The CDR3 runs to 15 residues.

This clone was seen more than once but under ten times. This rearrangement joins TRBV29-1 to TRBJ2-7, with a possible D match to TRBD1 (5 bases). The CDR3 has 14 amino acids. CDR1 is SQVTM, CDR2 ANQGSEA, per germline. V was cut by 4 bases and J by 0 bases, with 13 bases left in between. This CDR3 is CSVGGGHLSYEQYF. The DNA of the CDR3 is TGCAGCGTTGGGGGTGGACACCTCTCCTACGAGCAGTACTTC.

The chain recombines TRBV7-9 with TRBJ1-1, with 10 bases aligning to TRBD1. J gave up 4 bases and V 5 bases, and 10 bases lay outside the gene matches. This CDR3 has 16 amino acids. Per the germline V gene, CDR1 is SEHNR and CDR2 is FQNEAQ (reference sequence). CDR3 sequence (DNA): TGTGCCAGCAGCCCATATGACAGGGGGCGAAGCACTGAAGCTTTCTTT. This gives the protein CASSPYDRGRSTEAFF.

The genes are TRBV12-5 and TRBJ1-2; 9 bases align to TRBD1. Germline lookup yields CDR1 LGHNT and CDR2 FRNRAP. This CDR3 has 15 residues. V was pared by 6 bases and J by 2 bases, with 7 bases of the junction left unmatched. Here the CDR3 DNA reads TGTGCTAGTGGGCTACAGGGGGCAGCAAACTATGGCTACACCTTC. Translated, it gives CASGLQGAANYGYTF.

V is TRBV6-5 and J is TRBJ2-7; D is undetermined. Germline values: CDR1 MNHEY, CDR2 SVGAGI. The CDR3 loop spans 14 amino acids. Trimming pared 2 bases from V and 3 bases from J, leaving 11 bases between. The CDR3 loop reads CASSYIGGGYEQYF. CDR3 coding DNA: TGTGCCAGCAGTTACATCGGCGGCGGCTACGAGCAGTACTTC.

The chain is built from TRBV19 and TRBJ2-3, with TRBD1 identical over 9 bases. The CDR3 spans 14 residues. Germline loops: CDR1 LNHDA, CDR2 SQIVND (reference sequence). The CDR3 nucleotides read TGTGCTTCTCGGGGGACAGGGCTCACAGATACGCAGTATTTT. This sequence encodes CASRGTGLTDTQYF. The full variable domain, rest sourced from reference TRBV19 and TRBJ2-3, is DGGITQSPKYLFRKEGQNVTLSCEQNLNHDAMYWYRQDPGQGLRLIYYSQIVNDFQKGDIAEGYSVSREKKESFPLTVTSAQKNPTAFYLCASRGTGLTDTQYFGPGTRLTVL.

The chain employs TRBV21-1 and TRBJ2-2; TRBD2 is the table's D call and was not checked against the DNA. TRBV21-1 is designated a pseudogene. The CDR3 extends over 11 amino acids. The CDR3 here is CASCLAGELFF. The CDR3 coding sequence is TGTGCCAGCTGCTTAGCCGGGGAGCTGTTTTTT.

This clone has more than one count but fewer than ten. The V and J genes are TRBV25-1 and TRBJ1-2; maybe TRBD1 (6 bases). V gave up 4 bases and J gave up 2 bases, with 14 bases separating them. CDR3 length: 15 amino acids. Germline V lookup: CDR1 MGHDK, CDR2 SYGVNS. The CDR3 region is CASSGGGTLNYGYTF. CDR3 DNA sequence: TGTGCCAGCAGTGGGGGGGGCACCCTGAACTATGGCTACACCTTC.

The V gene is TRBV11-2, the J gene TRBJ2-5; 10 bases align to TRBD1. J lost 4 bases, V lost 1 base, and 9 bases had no gene match. The germline gives CDR1 SGHAT, CDR2 FQNNGV. The CDR3 sequence is 17 residues long. The CDR3: CASSLVDRDRGGETQYF. The CDR3 coding sequence is TGTGCCAGCAGCTTAGTAGACCGGGACAGGGGAGGAGAGACCCAGTACTTC.

The V and J genes are TRBV2 and TRBJ2-7; 8 bases line up with TRBD1. CDR3 length: 16 amino acids. Germline assignment: CDR1 SNHLY and CDR2 FYNNEI. The trim removed 6 bases at V and 6 bases at J, leaving 16 bases unmatched. The CDR3 is CASSPSDRGVSGEQYF. The DNA of the CDR3 is TGTGCCAGCAGCCCCTCCGACAGGGGAGTTTCAGGCGAGCAGTACTTC. The variable domain in full, completed from reference TRBV2 and TRBJ2-7, reads EPEVTQTPSHQVTQMGQEVILRCVPISNHLYFYWYRQILGQKVEFLVSFYNNEISEKSEIFDDQFSVERPDGSNFTLKIRSTKLEDSAMYFCASSPSDRGVSGEQYFGPGTRLTVT.

The rearrangement joins TRBV18 to TRBJ2-5; TRBD1 might be the D (6 bases). CDR3 length equals 16 residues. CDR1 is KGHSH, CDR2 LQKENI, per germline. V gave up 0 bases and J gave up 5 bases, with 16 bases separating them. The CDR3 region has the DNA TGTGCCAGCTCACCACCCGTCGACAGGCTCGGGGAGACCCAGTACTTC. Residues: CASSPPVDRLGETQYF.

The rearrangement uses TRBV6-5 and TRBJ1-6, with D possibly TRBD1 on 6 matching bases. Trimming removed 4 bases from V and 7 bases from J, with 17 bases in between. There are 16 residues in the CDR3. Germline values: CDR1 MNHEY, CDR2 SVGAGI. CDR3 sequence reads: CASSSRPVGGNSPLHF. CDR3 nucleotides: TGTGCCAGCAGTTCCCGTCCGGTAGGGGGAAATTCACCCCTCCACTTT.

The chain combines TRBV2 with TRBJ1-1, with TRBD1 matching over 9 bases. With 3 bases clipped from V and 5 bases from J, the junction kept 7 bases outside the gene matches. The CDR3 sequence is 15 residues long. CDR1 SNHLY and CDR2 FYNNEI come from the germline V gene. The CDR3 loop is CASSDPGQGGTEAFF. DNA of the CDR3: TGTGCCAGCAGTGATCCGGGACAGGGAGGGACTGAAGCTTTCTTT.

The rearrangement uses TRBV5-3 and TRBJ2-1; 9 bases line up with TRBD1. TRBV5-3 is recorded as an ORF, its role being uncertain. V dropped 5 bases and J dropped 12; count of bases not matched to a gene: 9. The CDR3 is made up of 13 amino acids. The CDR3 nucleotides read TGTGCCAGAAGTTCCGACAGGGGGTCGGGGCAGTTCTTC. This codes for CARSSDRGSGQFF.